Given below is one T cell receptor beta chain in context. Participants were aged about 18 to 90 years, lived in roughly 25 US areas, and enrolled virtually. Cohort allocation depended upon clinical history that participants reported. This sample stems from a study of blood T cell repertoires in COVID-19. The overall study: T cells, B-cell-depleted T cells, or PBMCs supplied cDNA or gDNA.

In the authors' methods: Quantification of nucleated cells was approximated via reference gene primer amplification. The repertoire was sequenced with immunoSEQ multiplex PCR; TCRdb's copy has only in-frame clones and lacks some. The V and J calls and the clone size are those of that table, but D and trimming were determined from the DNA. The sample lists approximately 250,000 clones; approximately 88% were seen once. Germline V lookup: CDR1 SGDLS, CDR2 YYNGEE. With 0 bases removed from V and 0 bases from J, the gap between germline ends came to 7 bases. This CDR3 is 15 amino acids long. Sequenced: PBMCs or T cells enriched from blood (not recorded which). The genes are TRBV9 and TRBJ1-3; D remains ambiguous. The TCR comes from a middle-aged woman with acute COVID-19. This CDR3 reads CASSVAESSGNTIYF. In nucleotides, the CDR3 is TGTGCCAGCAGCGTAGCCGAGAGCTCTGGAAACACCATATATTTT.